What follows is one TCR beta chain and its context. Germline lookup yields CDR1 ENHRY and CDR2 SYGVKD. V lost 7 bases, J lost 5 bases, and 10 bases lay in between. The length of the CDR3 is 12 residues. The protocol was immunoSEQ multiplex PCR, while the TCRdb copy is restricted to in-frame clones and leaves out a portion. The table shows 30,000 to 35,000 clones, with nearly 80% occurring only once. The record originates from a study of blood T cell repertoires in COVID-19. The specimen was peripheral blood. The TCR was taken from an elderly man with acute or convalescent COVID-19. The chain is built from TRBV10-3 and TRBJ2-3; unclear D gene. CDR3 bases: TGTGCCATCATGATAAGCCAAGATACGCAGTATTTT. This codes for CAIMISQDTQYF.